This T cell receptor (beta chain) came from a study of identical twins. In regard to this clonotype: The target antigen is unknown.

This CDR3 comprises 15 residues. The V end lost 5 bases, the J end lost 0 bases, and 13 bases lay between the germline ends. From germline, CDR1 is SGHTA and CDR2 FQGNSA. Study results and limitations: Among out-of-frame alpha sequences shared by twins, low generation probability occurred in excess. The conclusions drew on cross-sectional statistical analysis instead of tracking the same donors.

TCRdb reprocessed the 5' RACE reads via MiXCR and lists one record per CDR3 protein. The table includes 200,000 to 250,000 distinct CDR3 sequences, 6.5% detected once. The sample also formed part of further work on T cells expressing NK-cell markers. That study adds: HCMV seropositivity characterized most of the eight sequenced donors, and seronegativity one.

Source material: CD8+ T cells sorted from blood. The rearrangement links TRBV7-2 to TRBJ2-5; D ambiguous. The clonotype was recovered from a woman younger than 35 in good health. CDR3 loop: CASSPRPLYQETQYF. CDR3 DNA sequence: TGTGCCAGCAGCCCAAGACCCCTGTACCAAGAGACCCAGTACTTC.